Below are 6 T cell receptor beta chains sequenced from a single sample in a study of blood T cells in healthy people across ages. Then a second PCR, running roughly 7 to 11 cycles, was carried out with a sample-barcoded 5' primer and a J-beta primer mix. MiXCR, run by TCRdb on the 5' RACE reads, gives a single entry per CDR3 protein. The sample records about 810,000 distinct CDR3 sequences, about 36% being singletons. The specimen was blood. Every receptor here comes from a man aged 18 to 30 in good health.

This clonotype has a handful of counts. The chain joins TRBV21-1 to TRBJ2-7. TRBV21-1 has pseudogene status. The CDR3 is 15 residues long. In nucleotides, the CDR3 is TGTGCCAGCAGAAAGGTAGGTCGTCCGACCTACGAGCAGTACTTC. Its translation: CASRKVGRPTYEQYF.

The chain combines TRBV9 with TRBJ2-1, with D unresolved. The V end was cut by 3 bases, the J end by 2 bases, with 9 bases between. The length of the CDR3 is 14 residues. Per the germline V gene, CDR1 is SGDLS and CDR2 is YYNGEE. This CDR3 is CASSAESTYNEQFF. The DNA for the CDR3 is TGTGCCAGCAGCGCTGAGTCTACCTACAATGAGCAGTTCTTC.

This clonotype was found a few times. The chain uses TRBV27 and TRBJ1-5; TRBD1 is a possible D gene (6 bases). The CDR3 consists of 14 residues. Per germline, CDR1 MNHEY and CDR2 SMNVEV (reference sequence). Trimming removed 4 bases from V and 3 bases from J, with 10 bases in between. The DNA for the CDR3 is TGTGCCAGCAGTTCGAGGGGGGACAATCAGCCCCAGCATTTT. This translates into CASSSRGDNQPQHF.

This clonotype was observed a handful of times. This sequence joins TRBV20-1 and TRBJ2-1, with D tentatively TRBD1 or TRBD2 (5 bases each). V was cut by 0 bases and J by 10 bases, with 13 bases left in between. The CDR3 is 13 residues long. The germline V gene has CDR1 DFQATT and CDR2 SNEGSKA (reference sequence). In DNA, the CDR3 is TGCAGTGCTAGAGATGGTCGGGGCAGGGAGCAGTTCTTC. Amino acids: CSARDGRGREQFF.

The genes are TRBV18 and TRBJ2-1; D is perhaps TRBD2 (7 bases). Trimming cost V 3 bases and J 3 bases, with 18 bases left between them. CDR1 KGHSH and CDR2 LQKENI come from the germline V gene. The CDR3 loop spans 17 amino acids. The CDR3 region is CASSPPKRGANYNEQFF. The CDR3 DNA is TGTGCCAGCTCACCCCCTAAACGGGGGGCTAACTACAATGAGCAGTTCTTC.

This chain joins TRBV7-2 and TRBJ2-2, with 12 bases lining up with TRBD2. The CDR3 spans 18 residues. Unmatched junction bases numbered 7, after V lost 2 bases and J lost 3 bases. Germline V CDR1 and CDR2: SGHTA, FQGNSA. Written as DNA, the CDR3 is TGTGCCAGCAGCTTATTCCCTAGCGGGGGGGCGGACACCGGGGAGCTGTTTTTT. Translation gives CASSLFPSGGADTGELFF. Complete variable domain (other parts from reference TRBV7-2 and TRBJ2-2): GAGVSQSPSNKVTEKGKDVELRCDPISGHTALYWYRQSLGQGLEFLIYFQGNSAPDKSGLPSDRFSAERTGGSVSTLTIQRTQQEDSAVYLCASSLFPSGGADTGELFFGEGSRLTVL.